These 20 T cell receptor beta chains originate from one sample sequenced in a study of breast tumors, draining lymph nodes, adjacent tissues. TCRdb independently ran MiXCR on the multiplex PCR reads; one entry per CDR3 protein. The profile shows some 120,000 distinct CDR3 sequences, 15% to 20% of them singletons. The lymph nodes were axillary draining lymph nodes from breast cancer patients. What was sequenced was axillary lymph node tissue. The receptors originated from a female donor with breast cancer. Some clones in this sample may be carry-over from other donors' samples.

In its sample, this clonotype was seen many times. V is TRBV20-1 and J is TRBJ1-2; D is perhaps TRBD1 (6 bases). Germline assignment: CDR1 DFQATT and CDR2 SNEGSKA (reference sequence). Trimming stripped 4 bases from V and 2 bases from J, with 8 bases between. The CDR3 loop spans 12 amino acids. In DNA form, the CDR3 reads TGCAGTGCTATTACAGGGAACTATGGCTACACCTTC. Residues: CSAITGNYGYTF.

The rearrangement links TRBV4-1 to TRBJ2-5; D is possibly TRBD2 (7 bases). There are 18 residues in the CDR3. V dropped 0 bases and J dropped 0 bases, with 17 bases sitting between them. Germline lookup yields CDR1 MGHRA and CDR2 YSYEKL. The CDR3 bases are TGCGCCAGCAGCCAAGATCCTGTAGGGGGGGGGAACCAAGAGACCCAGTACTTC. It codes for CASSQDPVGGGNQETQYF.

This clonotype was found many times. The genes are TRBV10-2 and TRBJ2-1; TRBD1 is a possible D gene (6 bases). The length of the CDR3 is 13 residues. The V gene lost 5 bases and the J gene lost 2 bases, with 7 bases spanning the gap. Germline V lookup: CDR1 WSHSY, CDR2 SAAADI. The CDR3 sequence is CASSTGTYNEQFF. The CDR3 DNA reads TGCGCCAGCAGTACAGGGACCTACAATGAGCAGTTCTTC.

This clonotype was seen ten or more times. This chain connects TRBV7-9 to TRBJ2-5; 8 bases match TRBD2. The CDR3 length is 14 residues. The junction had 6 bases not matched to a gene; V was cut back by 5 bases and J by 4 bases. Germline values: CDR1 SEHNR, CDR2 FQNEAQ (reference sequence). The CDR3 DNA sequence: TGTGCCAGCAGCGCCGGGGGGGTTGCAGAGACCCAGTACTTC. It encodes CASSAGGVAETQYF. The full variable domain, rest sourced from reference TRBV7-9 and TRBJ2-5, is DTGVSQNPRHKITKRGQNVTFRCDPISEHNRLYWYRQTLGQGPEFLTYFQNEAQLEKSRLLSDRFSAERPKGSFSTLEIQRTEQGDSAMYLCASSAGGVAETQYFGPGTRLLVL.

The table lists this clonotype with many counts. J is TRBJ2-5 and V is TRBV5-1; D is unclear. Germline CDR1 is SGHRS and CDR2 is YFSETQ. There are 12 residues in the CDR3. Trimming stripped 4 bases from V and 2 bases from J, with 6 bases between. The CDR3 spells CASSVQQETQYF. The CDR3 DNA sequence: TGCGCCAGCAGCGTACAACAAGAGACCCAGTACTTC.

This sequence joins TRBV27 and TRBJ1-2; D call uncertain. The germline V gene encodes CDR1 MNHEY and CDR2 SMNVEV (reference sequence). The CDR3 spans 13 residues. Trimming took 5 bases from V and 3 from J, leaving 10 bases between them. CDR3 in amino acids: CASSPWTYYGYTF. CDR3 in DNA: TGTGCCAGCAGTCCCTGGACCTACTATGGCTACACCTTC.

This clonotype showed up many times. This rearrangement joins TRBV5-1 to TRBJ2-5, with D possibly being TRBD1 or TRBD2 (5 bases each). Trimming removed 4 bases at V and 5 bases at J, with 18 bases between. Germline values: CDR1 SGHRS, CDR2 YFSETQ. The CDR3 covers 15 residues. The DNA for the CDR3 is TGCGCCAGCAGCAAATCTAGCACAGGCGGCGAGACCCAGTACTTC. Its translation is CASSKSSTGGETQYF.

This clonotype was picked up many times. The V call is TRBV7-2, the J call TRBJ2-5; a weak D match, TRBD2 (6 bases). CDR1 and CDR2 from the germline V gene are SGHTA and FQGNSA. The CDR3 is 15 residues long. The germline V and J ends were trimmed by 2 bases and 1 base, with 11 bases remaining between them. The CDR3 DNA reads TGTGCCAGCAGCTTACAGTCGGGGGTCCAAGAGACCCAGTACTTC. Translated, it gives CASSLQSGVQETQYF.

The rearrangement joins TRBV20-1 to TRBJ1-1, with D unresolved. CDR3 length equals 12 residues. Germline lookup yields CDR1 DFQATT and CDR2 SNEGSKA (reference sequence). Trimming cost V 0 bases and J 7 bases, with 9 bases left between them. The CDR3 sequence: CSAREGMDEAFF. The CDR3 DNA follows: TGCAGTGCTAGAGAGGGGATGGATGAAGCTTTCTTT.

The CDR3 bases are TGTGCCAGCAGCTTCGGGGCGGTCACCGGGGAGCTGTTTTTT. Its protein is CASSFGAVTGELFF. The genes are TRBV11-3 and TRBJ2-2, with D possibly called TRBD1 or TRBD2 (5 bases each). The CDR3 runs to 14 residues. Germline CDR1 is SGHNT and CDR2 is YENEEA. The V gene lost 3 bases and the J gene lost 4 bases, with 9 bases spanning the gap.

In its sample, this clonotype was seen many times. The chain recombines TRBV2 with TRBJ2-1; 7 bases map to TRBD2. Germline CDR1 and CDR2: SNHLY and FYNNEI. The CDR3 is made up of 13 amino acids. V shed 4 bases and J 9 bases; nucleotides not matched to a gene: 6. The CDR3, as DNA: TGTGCCAGCAGTGGTGCGGGAGCAATTGAGCAGTTCTTC. This encodes CASSGAGAIEQFF.

This clonotype appeared many times. The chain combines TRBV20-1 with TRBJ1-4; D may be TRBD1 (5 bases). CDR3 length: 13 amino acids. CDR1 is DFQATT and CDR2 is SNEGSKA in the germline V gene (reference sequence). V was clipped by 6 bases and J by 4 bases, with 12 bases between them. The CDR3 nucleotides read TGCAGTGCCATAGACAGAGATAATGAAAAACTGTTTTTT. Translation: CSAIDRDNEKLFF.

This clonotype was seen many times. V gene TRBV20-1 combines with J gene TRBJ1-2; no clear D. CDR1 DFQATT and CDR2 SNEGSKA come from the germline V gene (reference sequence). The V and J ends lost 1 base and 13 bases respectively, with 19 bases between them. CDR3 size: 13 residues. The CDR3 sequence: CSARGTGPRAGTF. CDR3 DNA: TGCAGTGCTAGAGGGACGGGCCCTAGGGCTGGCACCTTC.

This clonotype was seen ten or more times. The chain uses TRBV7-2 and TRBJ2-1; tentative D call: TRBD1 (5 bases). Germline V gene lookup returns CDR1 SGHTA and CDR2 FQGNSA. The CDR3 length is 17 residues. Trimming pared 2 bases from V and 8 bases from J, leaving 22 bases between. The CDR3 sequence is CASSLWARQGGRDEQFF. CDR3 coding DNA: TGTGCCAGCAGCTTATGGGCTCGGCAGGGTGGTCGGGATGAGCAGTTCTTC.

This clonotype was detected many times. This chain links TRBV12-3 or TRBV12-4 with TRBJ2-1, with 7 bases identical to TRBD1. V was pared by 5 bases and J by 1 base, with 8 bases of the junction left unmatched. CDR3 length equals 16 residues. Written as DNA, the CDR3 is TGTGCCAGCAGTACCGGACAGGCCACGTCCTACAATGAGCAGTTCTTC. Translation gives CASSTGQATSYNEQFF.

Ten or more counts support this clonotype. The CDR3 sequence is CASSLGQGLYEQYF. Here the CDR3 DNA reads TGTGCCAGCAGCTTAGGACAGGGTCTCTACGAGCAGTACTTC. The J gene is TRBJ2-7, the V gene TRBV7-3; 8 positions agree with TRBD1. The V gene end was trimmed by 2 bases and the J gene end by 3 bases; junction bases not matched to a gene: 3. Germline V gene data show CDR1 as SGHTA and CDR2 as FQGTGA. The CDR3 covers 14 residues.

This clonotype was observed at least ten times. The V gene is TRBV6-6, the J gene TRBJ1-6; no reliable D call. V gave up 7 bases and J gave up 2 bases, with 9 bases separating them. Germline assignment: CDR1 MNHNY and CDR2 SVGAGI (reference sequence). The CDR3 covers 14 residues. CDR3 DNA: TGTGCCAGCAAAGGGTTTCCCTATAATTCACCCCTCCACTTT. It encodes CASKGFPYNSPLHF.

In its sample, this clonotype was seen many times. The CDR3 here is CAISEPSGSARGETQYF. The CDR3 nucleotides are TGTGCCATCAGTGAACCTAGCGGGAGTGCCCGTGGCGAGACCCAGTACTTC. The gene calls are TRBV10-3 and TRBJ2-5; 10 bases fit TRBD2. V lost 3 bases and J lost 5; bases outside the gene matches: 12. In germline, CDR1 is ENHRY, CDR2 SYGVKD. CDR3 length equals 17 residues.

This clonotype has at least ten counts. The chain has TRBV29-1 and TRBJ1-4; no clear D gene. The V gene lost 4 bases and the J gene lost 1 base, with 13 bases spanning the gap. Germline V gene sequence: CDR1 SQVTM, CDR2 ANQGSEA. There are 15 residues in the CDR3. CDR3 sequence: CSVVVMGGTNEKLFF. For the CDR3, the DNA is TGCAGCGTTGTTGTTATGGGTGGAACTAATGAAAAACTGTTTTTT.

This clonotype has at least ten counts. The J gene is TRBJ1-2, the V gene TRBV6-1, with D perhaps TRBD1 (6 bases). CDR3 size: 14 residues. The germline gives CDR1 MNHNS, CDR2 SASEGT. Trimming cost V 6 bases and J 7 bases, with 18 bases left between them. As DNA, the CDR3 is TGTGCCAGCAGGGCCGACCCGGGGGCGGGTGGCTACACCTTC. Translation: CASRADPGAGGYTF.